This TCR beta chain is from a study of CD8+ T cells in alopecia areata. Whole-study results and caveats: It was observed that many expanded lesional clones persisted in scalp and blood during tofacitinib. TCR sharing was clearer in mice than between patients, perhaps partly owing to patient HLA diversity. More clonal than normal scalp was lesional scalp, particularly alopecia totalis/universalis.

V dropped 5 bases and J dropped 6 bases, with 13 bases sitting between them. CDR1 and CDR2 (germline): SQVTM, ANQGSEA. The CDR3 has 12 amino acids. About this clone itself: What it binds is unknown.

cDNA reverse transcribed from extracted RNA served as the sequencing template. Clones were sequenced by immunoSEQ multiplex PCR, and TCRdb holds only the in-frame ones, with some missing. Of under 250,000 clones in the sample, more than 45% were seen once. The treatment: oral pan-JAK inhibitor, 5-10 mg twice daily. The receptor was derived from a human donor with alopecia areata. The rearrangement uses TRBV29-1 and TRBJ1-1; D is ambiguous. The specimen comprised CD4+ T cells sorted from blood, sampled at week 4, from a patient treated with tofacitinib. CDR3 bases: TGCAGCGTTACCCCTTTGGGCGCTGAAGCTTTCTTT. It is translated as CSVTPLGAEAFF.